Below, 18 T cell receptor beta chains from the same sample are listed, as sequenced in a study of blood T cell repertoires in COVID-19 (TCRdb year 2020). The library came from the immunoSEQ multiplex PCR assay. In TCRdb, the immuneACCESS table is reduced to in-frame sequences with V and J assigned. These tables do not hold every clone; where another copy was compared, an unresolved V gene accounts for under half, and the others remain unexplained. The sample table lists 200,000 to 250,000 clones, about 85% of them with a count of one. Together, the top ten hold more than 0.75% of the sample. The specimen sequenced was peripheral blood. The receptor set was obtained from a man between 40 and 49 years old with acute or convalescent COVID-19.

The rearrangement links TRBV7-2 to TRBJ1-1; D is perhaps TRBD1 (6 bases). Trimming took 4 bases from V and 4 from J, leaving 16 bases between them. The CDR3 runs to 15 residues. The germline V gene encodes CDR1 SGHTA and CDR2 FQGNSA. The CDR3 DNA follows: TGTGCCAGCAGCTCTGTGTTGGGGGCTGGCACTGAAGCTTTCTTT. It translates to CASSSVLGAGTEAFF.

The chain carries TRBV11-2 and TRBJ2-7; no firm D call. This CDR3 region has 13 residues. The V end was cut by 0 bases, the J end by 7 bases, with 10 bases between. Germline CDR1 is SGHAT and CDR2 is FQNNGV. CDR3 DNA sequence: TGTGCCAGCAGCTTAGAACCCTCACGGGAGCAGTACTTC. It codes for CASSLEPSREQYF.

V and J are TRBV5-6 and TRBJ2-2; the match to TRBD1 covers 9 bases. J gave up 6 bases and V 0 bases, and 6 bases lay outside the gene matches. There are 16 residues in the CDR3. CDR1 is SGHDT, CDR2 YYEEEE, per germline. CDR3 DNA: TGTGCCAGCAGCTTGGATGGGACAGGGACCGCCGGGGAGCTGTTTTTT. Protein sequence: CASSLDGTGTAGELFF.

The chain carries TRBV9 and TRBJ1-4, with TRBD1 matching 9 bases. With 3 bases clipped from V and 4 bases from J, the junction kept 7 bases outside the gene matches. Per the germline V gene, CDR1 is SGDLS and CDR2 is YYNGEE. This CDR3 comprises 16 residues. The CDR3 region has the DNA TGTGCCAGCAGCGCCGGGACAGGGTACAATAATGAAAAACTGTTTTTT. It is translated as CASSAGTGYNNEKLFF.

This chain connects TRBV6-5 to TRBJ1-2; D may be TRBD1 (6 bases). V was pared by 1 base and J by 4 bases, with 16 bases between. The CDR3 length is 16 residues. Germline V CDR1 and CDR2: MNHEY, SVGAGI. The CDR3 protein is CASSYYQQGMVYGYTF. DNA of the CDR3: TGTGCCAGCAGTTACTACCAACAGGGCATGGTCTATGGCTACACCTTC.

V is TRBV27 and J is TRBJ2-7; unclear D gene. Trimming left V 4 bases short and J 6 bases short, with 25 bases between. This CDR3 contains 17 residues. CDR1 is MNHEY, CDR2 SMNVEV, per germline (reference sequence). As DNA, the CDR3 is TGTGCCAGCAGTTATCGATACACCCAGACTCGGAGCAGCGAGCAGTACTTC. This codes for CASSYRYTQTRSSEQYF.

This clone showed up just a few times. This chain connects TRBV5-1 to TRBJ1-4, with 10 bases fitting TRBD1. V trimming: 4 bases; J trimming: 8 bases; junction bases outside the gene matches: 2. CDR3 size: 13 residues. The germline V gene encodes CDR1 SGHRS and CDR2 YFSETQ. CDR3 bases: TGCGCCAGCAGCACGGGACAGGGGGAAAAACTGTTTTTT. This gives the protein CASSTGQGEKLFF.

In this sample, this clone turned up a few times. The genes are TRBV4-1 and TRBJ2-5; D unclear. V was trimmed by 0 bases and J by 1 base, leaving 12 bases between them. This CDR3 has 16 residues. In germline, CDR1 is MGHRA, CDR2 YSYEKL. The CDR3 nucleotides are TGCGCCAGCAGCCAAGATCCGGGTTCTGGCCAAGAGACCCAGTACTTC. Translating it yields CASSQDPGSGQETQYF.

The V gene is TRBV20-1, the J gene TRBJ2-1; 9 bases map to TRBD1. Trimming cost V 3 bases and J 2 bases; bases outside gene matches: 5. There are 15 residues in the CDR3. Germline lookup yields CDR1 DFQATT and CDR2 SNEGSKA (reference sequence). CDR3: CSASFGQGTYNEQFF. The CDR3 bases are TGCAGTGCTAGTTTTGGACAGGGGACCTACAATGAGCAGTTCTTC.

This clone was recorded only once. CDR3 coding DNA: TGTGCCAGTAGTATAAAGGAGGGGAGGAATCAGCCCCAGCATTTT. Translation gives CASSIKEGRNQPQHF. The chain links TRBV19 to TRBJ1-5; TRBD1 is a possible D gene (5 bases). The CDR3 totals 15 residues. V lost 2 bases to trimming and J lost 4 bases, with 12 bases between them. Germline V gene data show CDR1 as LNHDA and CDR2 as SQIVND (reference sequence).

This sequence joins TRBV2 and TRBJ1-5, with TRBD1 as a possible D gene (6 bases). The CDR3 is made up of 17 amino acids. Germline V lookup: CDR1 SNHLY, CDR2 FYNNEI. Trimming took 1 base from V and 5 from J, leaving 18 bases between them. Here the CDR3 DNA reads TGTGCCAGCAGTGAAGGGGGGCAGGGGCGGACATATCAGCCCCAGCATTTT. Translated, it gives CASSEGGQGRTYQPQHF.

The rearrangement joins TRBV6-5 to TRBJ2-7; D is unresolved. The CDR3 totals 11 residues. The germline V gene has CDR1 MNHEY and CDR2 SVGAGI. V lost 4 bases to trimming and J lost 3 bases, with 4 bases between them. DNA of the CDR3: TGTGCCAGCAGTTCCTTCTACGAGCAGTACTTC. Its protein is CASSSFYEQYF.

This clone was observed once. This chain links TRBV19 with TRBJ2-1, with 12 bases aligning to TRBD2. The CDR3 totals 17 residues. J lost 3 bases, V lost 4 bases, and 7 bases had no gene match. Germline assignment: CDR1 LNHDA and CDR2 SQIVND (reference sequence). The CDR3 reads CASSRLAGGQVYNEQFF. The CDR3 region has the DNA TGTGCCAGTAGTAGGCTAGCGGGGGGGCAGGTCTACAATGAGCAGTTCTTC.

The chain has TRBV6-6 and TRBJ2-7; 7 bases agree with TRBD2. V dropped 0 bases and J dropped 2; count of bases not matched to a gene: 7. The CDR3 covers 16 residues. Germline V gene lookup returns CDR1 MNHNY and CDR2 SVGAGI (reference sequence). This chain's CDR3 is CASSYSLGGSTYEQYF. DNA of the CDR3: TGTGCCAGCAGTTACTCTCTCGGGGGGTCCACCTACGAGCAGTACTTC.

The chain joins TRBV6-1 to TRBJ1-1, with 7 bases aligning to TRBD1. Looked up from germline, CDR1 is MNHNS and CDR2 is SASEGT. The CDR3 contains 13 residues. V gave up 3 bases and J gave up 6 bases; unmatched junction bases: 4. The CDR3 region is CASSDMDRPEAFF. The CDR3 DNA sequence: TGTGCCAGCAGTGACATGGACAGGCCTGAAGCTTTCTTT.

This sequence joins TRBV3-1 (or the pseudogene TRBV3-2) and TRBJ1-1; D is ambiguous. The CDR3 has 13 residues. The V end was cut by 1 base, the J end by 12 bases, with 15 bases between. CDR1 LGHDT and CDR2 YNNKEL come from the germline V gene (reference sequence). CDR3 residues: CASSQGAPAVTFF. The CDR3 DNA follows: TGTGCCAGCAGCCAAGGGGCCCCCGCCGTGACTTTCTTT.

The chain carries TRBV4-2 and TRBJ2-7; weak D call: TRBD2 (6 bases). This CDR3 spans 16 amino acids. The ends were cut back, 1 base at V and 0 bases at J, with 13 bases in the middle. Germline lookup yields CDR1 LGHNA and CDR2 YNFKEQ. This CDR3 reads CASSQGSGLSSYEQYF. CDR3 sequence (DNA): TGTGCCAGCAGCCAAGGAAGCGGGTTAAGCTCCTACGAGCAGTACTTC.

This clone was detected a few times. The chain recombines TRBV7-9 with TRBJ1-5; TRBD1 matches at 7 bases. Germline CDR1 and CDR2: SEHNR and FQNEAQ (reference sequence). The CDR3 is 15 amino acids. The trim removed 5 bases at V and 11 bases at J, leaving 15 bases unmatched. CDR3 DNA sequence: TGTGCCAGCAGCGGAGACAGGGATGTAATGTTGACCCAGCATTTT. Amino acid sequence: CASSGDRDVMLTQHF.